The 14 T cell receptor beta chains below all came from one sample that was sequenced in a study of CD8+CD57+ T cells in acquired aplastic anemia (dated by TCRdb to the late 2010s). Expansion of CD8+CD57+ cells had been shown by flow cytometry in the patients chosen for sequencing. The instrument was an Illumina HiSeq 2000. Genomic DNA served as template for TCR beta VDJ combination and CDR3 sequence profiling. TCRdb passed the public sequencing reads through fastp at Q25 and MiXCR, retaining productive beta sequences. Rows matching on CDR3 protein sequence are summarized as one entry with the most common DNA and genes. The sample profile shows more than 250,000 distinct CDR3 sequences; around 82% of them were found once. Jointly, the top ten make up 35% to 50% of the sample. Sequenced sample: sorted CD4+, CD8+, or CD8+CD57+ T cells (not recorded which) from PBMCs. The receptors were sampled from a human donor with aplastic anemia.

The chain links TRBV2 to TRBJ2-3, with TRBD2 matching over 10 bases. The germline CDR1 and CDR2 sequences are SNHLY and FYNNEI. The CDR3 runs 17 residues. Trimming took 6 bases from V and 5 from J; bases not matched to a gene: 14. The CDR3 spells CASSPRTSGRTQDTQYF. In DNA form, the CDR3 reads TGTGCCAGCAGCCCAAGGACTAGCGGTCGGACTCAAGATACGCAGTATTTT.

This clonotype showed up just once. The chain carries TRBV7-8 and TRBJ1-2; perhaps TRBD1 as D (5 bases). V gave up 3 bases and J gave up 4 bases, with 18 bases separating them. CDR3 length: 16 amino acids. Germline V gene sequence: CDR1 SGHVS, CDR2 FQNEAQ. CDR3 in amino acids: CASSFQDGGLAYGYTF. DNA of the CDR3: TGTGCCAGCAGCTTTCAGGACGGGGGGTTAGCCTATGGCTACACCTTC.

In the case of this clonotype: The CDR3 does not close with the conserved phenylalanine or tryptophan, likely indicating a read error. The chain is built from TRBV15 and TRBJ1-2; 10 bases align to TRBD1. The CDR3 has 16 amino acids. Germline-derived CDR1 and CDR2 are LNHNV and YYDKDF (reference sequence). CDR3 bases: TGTGCCAGCAGCTCACGGGACAGGGGCTTGGCCTATGGCTACACCCCC. Protein sequence: CASSSRDRGLAYGYTP.

The gene calls are TRBV5-6 and TRBJ2-3; 10 nucleotides line up with TRBD1. Looked up from germline, CDR1 is SGHDT and CDR2 is YYEEEE. V lost 0 bases and J lost 4; bases outside the gene matches: 2. CDR3 length: 15 amino acids. Here the CDR3 DNA reads TGTGCCAGCAGCTTGGGGGACAGGGGACCAGATACGCAGTATTTT. Amino acids: CASSLGDRGPDTQYF.

This chain joins TRBV7-6 and TRBJ1-3; D is ambiguous. V lost 3 bases to trimming and J lost 9 bases, with 6 bases between them. The CDR3 consists of 11 residues. CDR1 and CDR2 (germline): SGHVS, FNYEAQ. As DNA, the CDR3 is TGTGCCAGCAGCTTTGGGTTCACCATATATTTT. Translating gives CASSFGFTIYF.

On this clonotype itself: An end of the junction differs from the germline gene, which may be a read error. This chain links TRBV9 with TRBJ2-7; D tentatively fits TRBD1 or TRBD2 (5 bases each). Germline lookup yields CDR1 SGDLS and CDR2 YYNGEE. The CDR3 consists of 14 residues. The CDR3 DNA sequence: TGTGCCACCAGCGGCCGGGGCCTAGCCTACGGAAAGTACTTC. It is translated as CATSGRGLAYGKYF. The full variable domain, its missing parts supplied by reference TRBV9 and TRBJ2-7, is DSGVTQTPKHLITATGQRVTLRCSPRSGDLSVYWYQQSLDQGLQFLIQYYNGEERAKGNILERFSAQQFPDLHSELNLSSLELGDSALYFCATSGRGLAYGKYFGPGTRLTVT.

The rearrangement joins TRBV7-6 to TRBJ2-5; D unresolved. CDR1 and CDR2 from the germline V gene are SGHVS and FNYEAQ. This CDR3 spans 15 amino acids. V lost 0 bases and J 14 bases, leaving 22 bases between the germline ends. CDR3 in DNA: TGTGCCAGCAGCTTAGCCCCCACAGATACAGAGTATTTTTACTTC. Translation gives CASSLAPTDTEYFYF.

This rearrangement joins TRBV7-8 to TRBJ1-6; D call uncertain. Trimming took 3 bases from V and 15 from J, leaving 24 bases between them. Germline V gene data show CDR1 as SGHVS and CDR2 as FQNEAQ. The CDR3 covers 16 residues. CDR3: CASSFAGGPDTQHLHF. CDR3 coding DNA: TGTGCCAGCAGCTTCGCGGGAGGTCCCGATACGCAGCACCTCCACTTT.

CDR3: CASSLGAGGRVETQYF. The DNA for the CDR3 is TGTGCCAGCAGCTTAGGAGCGGGGGGGAGGGTGGAGACCCAGTACTTC. This chain links TRBV11-3 with TRBJ2-5; 10 bases map to TRBD2. The CDR3 length is 16 residues. The V and J ends lost 1 base and 5 bases, in that order; junction bases with no gene match: 7. CDR1 and CDR2 from the germline V gene are SGHNT and YENEEA.

V is TRBV7-8 and J is TRBJ1-5, with TRBD1 matching 7 bases. V shed 6 bases and J 2 bases; nucleotides not matched to a gene: 7. Germline assignment: CDR1 SGHVS and CDR2 FQNEAQ. CDR3 size: 15 residues. CDR3 amino acids: CASSLRGGGNQPQHF. The DNA of the CDR3 is TGTGCCAGCAGTCTCAGGGGGGGTGGCAATCAGCCCCAGCATTTT. The full variable domain, with the rest looked up from reference TRBV7-8 and TRBJ1-5, is GAGVSQSPRYKVAKRGQDVALRCDPISGHVSLFWYQQALGQGPEFLTYFQNEAQLDKSGLPSDRFFAERPEGSVSTLKIQRTQQEDSAVYLCASSLRGGGNQPQHFGDGTRLSIL.

Details on this clonotype: It is likely a read error, because the conserved phenylalanine at the end of the CDR3 is missing. No DNA is shown, since the ends of the CDR3 on it are uncertain; the CDR3 is the one TCRdb lists. The chain carries TRBV7-2 and TRBJ2-7; the table's D call of TRBD1 was not tested on the DNA. The CDR3 is made up of 13 amino acids, end residues included. Germline CDR1 SGHTA, CDR2 FQGNSA. This chain's CDR3 is CASSFQSCGGRDD.

To note about this clonotype: Given the absence of the conserved phenylalanine or tryptophan at the CDR3 end, a read error is likely. No DNA is shown, since the ends of the CDR3 on it are uncertain; the CDR3 is the one TCRdb lists. V usage is TRBV24-1 and J usage is TRBJ2-2. Germline V gene lookup returns CDR1 KGHDR and CDR2 SFDVKD. The CDR3 extends over 13 residues, inclusive of both ends. The CDR3 loop is CATCAGKTGVLLL.

V and J are TRBV20-1 and TRBJ2-7; D is possibly TRBD1 (6 bases). Germline V gene data show CDR1 as DFQATT and CDR2 as SNEGSKA (reference sequence). This CDR3 has 11 amino acids. The ends were cut back, 5 bases at V and 6 bases at J, with 11 bases in the middle. This CDR3 is CSAVTGREQYF. The CDR3 DNA is TGCAGTGCTGTCACAGGGCGCGAGCAGTACTTC.

The chain links TRBV15 to TRBJ2-1; perhaps TRBD1 as D (5 bases). Between the trimmed V and J ends, which lost 5 bases and 2 bases, there was a span of 19 bases. In germline, CDR1 is LNHNV, CDR2 YYDKDF (reference sequence). This CDR3 has 17 amino acids. The CDR3 region is CATSPTTRTHTYNEQFF. The CDR3 DNA follows: TGTGCCACCAGCCCTACCACCAGGACACACACCTACAATGAGCAGTTCTTC.